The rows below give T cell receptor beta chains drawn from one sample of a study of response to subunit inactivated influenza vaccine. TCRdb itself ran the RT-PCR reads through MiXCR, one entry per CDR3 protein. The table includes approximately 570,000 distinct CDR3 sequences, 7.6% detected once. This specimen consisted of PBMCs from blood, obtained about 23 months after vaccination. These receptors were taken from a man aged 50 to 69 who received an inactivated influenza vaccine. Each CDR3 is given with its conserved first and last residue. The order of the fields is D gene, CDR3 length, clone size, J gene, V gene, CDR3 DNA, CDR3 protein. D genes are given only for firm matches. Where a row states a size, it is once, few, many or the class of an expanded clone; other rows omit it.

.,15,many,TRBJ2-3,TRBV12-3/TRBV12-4,TGTGCCAGCAGCCTCCGGAGCTTTAGCACAGATACGCAGTATTTT,CASSLRSFSTDTQYF
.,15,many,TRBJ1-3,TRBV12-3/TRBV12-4,TGTGCCAGCAGCCCCAGGGTCGGGTCCGGAAACACCATATATTTT,CASSPRVGSGNTIYF
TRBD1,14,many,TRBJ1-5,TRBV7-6,TGTGCCAGCAGCGCAGGGACAGGGGATCAGCCCCAGCATTTT,CASSAGTGDQPQHF
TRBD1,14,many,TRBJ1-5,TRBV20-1,TGCAGTGCTAGAGTAGCAGGGGGCACTCAGCCCCAGCATTTT,CSARVAGGTQPQHF
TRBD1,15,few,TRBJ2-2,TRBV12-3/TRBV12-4,TGTGCCAGCAGTTTCAGTAGGGCAGGGGGCGGGGAGCTGTTTTTT,CASSFSRAGGGELFF
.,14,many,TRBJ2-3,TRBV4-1,TGCGCCAGCAGCCAAAAACAGCCTCTGGATACGCAGTATTTT,CASSQKQPLDTQYF
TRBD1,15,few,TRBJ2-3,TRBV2,TGTGCCAGCAGTGAAATGGGGACAGGGTCAGATACGCAGTATTTT,CASSEMGTGSDTQYF
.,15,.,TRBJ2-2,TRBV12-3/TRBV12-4,TGTGCCAGCACCCTGGTGGGGGGTTACACCGGGGAGCTGTTTTTT,CASTLVGGYTGELFF
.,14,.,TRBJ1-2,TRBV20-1,TGCAGTGCTAGAGTGGGGATCCACCGGGGTGGCTACACCTTC,CSARVGIHRGGYTF
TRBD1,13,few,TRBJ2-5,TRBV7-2,TGTGCCAGCAGCTTAGTACAGGGGAGAACCCAGTACTTC,CASSLVQGRTQYF
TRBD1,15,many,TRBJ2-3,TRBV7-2,TGTGCCAGCAGATCCCGGGACAGTAGCATTAATACGCAGTATTTT,CASRSRDSSINTQYF
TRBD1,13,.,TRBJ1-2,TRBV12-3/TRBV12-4,TGTGCCAGCACCCGCGACAGGGCCTATGGCTACACCTTC,CASTRDRAYGYTF
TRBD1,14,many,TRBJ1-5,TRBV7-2,TGTGCCAGCAGCTCGACAGGGATGGGCCAGCCCCAGCATTTT,CASSSTGMGQPQHF
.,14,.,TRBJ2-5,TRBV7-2,TGTGCCAGCAGCTTGTACGGGATTCAAGAGACCCAGTACTTC,CASSLYGIQETQYF
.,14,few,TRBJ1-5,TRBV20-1,TGCAGTGCTAGAGAGACGGCTGGCAATCAGCCCCAGCATTTT,CSARETAGNQPQHF
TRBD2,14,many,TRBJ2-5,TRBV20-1,TGCAGTGCTAGGAGACCTAGCGGGAGTGAGACCCAGTACTTC,CSARRPSGSETQYF
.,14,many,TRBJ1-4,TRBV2,TGTGCCAGCAGTTGGGCGGGGAGTAATGAAAAACTGTTTTTT,CASSWAGSNEKLFF
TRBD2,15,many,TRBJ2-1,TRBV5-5,TGTGCCAGCAGCCCTCTAGCTATGCGGGAGTCTGAGCAGTTCTTC,CASSPLAMRESEQFF
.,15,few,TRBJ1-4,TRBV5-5,TGTGCCAGCAGCTTTTTTGCAACAACTAATGAAAAACTGTTTTTT,CASSFFATTNEKLFF
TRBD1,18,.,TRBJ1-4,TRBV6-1,TGTGCCAGCACCAGGGGGGGAACCGGAGTGAGAACTAATGAAAAACTGTTTTTT,CASTRGGTGVRTNEKLFF
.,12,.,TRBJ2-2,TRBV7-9,TGTGCCAGCGGACAGCTGACCGGGGAGCTGTTTTTT,CASGQLTGELFF
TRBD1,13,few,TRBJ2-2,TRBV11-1,TGTGCCAGCAGCTCGACAGGGCTAGGGGAGCTGTTTTTT,CASSSTGLGELFF
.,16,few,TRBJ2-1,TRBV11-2,TGTGCCAGCAGCTTAGATAGTCTTCGGTTCTACAATGAGCAGTTCTTC,CASSLDSLRFYNEQFF
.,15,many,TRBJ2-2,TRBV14,TGTGCCAGCAGCCAAGATTGGGCTAACACCGGGGAGCTGTTTTTT,CASSQDWANTGELFF
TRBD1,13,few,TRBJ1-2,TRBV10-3,TGTGCCACTCGGACAGGGGGCCCCTGGGGCTACACCTTC,CATRTGGPWGYTF
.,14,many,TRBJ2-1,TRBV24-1,TGTGCCACCAGTGATTTGCGGTCCTACAATGAGCAGTTCTTC,CATSDLRSYNEQFF
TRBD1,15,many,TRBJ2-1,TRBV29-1,TGCAGCGTCCCCCCTCCGGGACAGATCTACAATGAGCAGTTCTTC,CSVPPPGQIYNEQFF
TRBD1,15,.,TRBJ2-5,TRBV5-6,TGTGCCAGCAGCTTGAATGTGACAGGGGAAGAGACCCAGTACTTC,CASSLNVTGEETQYF
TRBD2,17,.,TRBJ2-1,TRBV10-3,TGTGCCATCAGTGAGTGGGTGGCTAGCGGGAGAGGTAATGAGCAGTTCTTC,CAISEWVASGRGNEQFF
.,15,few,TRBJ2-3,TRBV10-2,TGCGCCAGCAGTGAGCCCGGGGGCGGTCCAGATACGCAGTATTTT,CASSEPGGGPDTQYF
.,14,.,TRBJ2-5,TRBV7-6,TGTGCCAGCAGCTTAGTCGTCGTAGGGGAGACCCAGTACTTC,CASSLVVVGETQYF
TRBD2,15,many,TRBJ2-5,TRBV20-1,TGCAGTGCTACCCCCCCAGCGGGAGTGGGTGAGACCCAGTACTTC,CSATPPAGVGETQYF